These 9 T cell receptor beta chains share one sample of origin, sequenced in a study of T-cell memory formation after mild COVID-19. TCRdb reprocessed the 5' RACE reads via MiXCR and lists one record per CDR3 protein. The top ten hold 20% to 25% of the sample, which has around 390,000 distinct CDR3 sequences, about 15% seen once. The sequenced sample consisted of PBMCs or a T cell subset sorted from them (not recorded which). The receptors derive from a young man who had mild COVID-19 (a few samples of this study predate the infection). Cell type and time point are not known.

This sequence joins TRBV29-1 and TRBJ1-2; D perhaps matches TRBD1 (6 bases). Trimming stripped 7 bases from V and 4 bases from J, with 10 bases between. CDR1 SQVTM and CDR2 ANQGSEA come from the germline V gene. The length of the CDR3 is 11 residues. The CDR3 DNA sequence: TGCAGCGCTACGGACAGCTATGGCTACACCTTC. Protein: CSATDSYGYTF.

The genes are TRBV6-1 and TRBJ1-3, with D unresolved. Germline lookup yields CDR1 MNHNS and CDR2 SASEGT. CDR3 length: 14 residues. The germline V and J ends were trimmed by 2 bases and 2 bases, with 7 bases remaining between them. This CDR3 is CASSEQTTGNTIYF. In nucleotides, the CDR3 is TGTGCCAGCAGTGAACAGACAACTGGAAACACCATATATTTT.

This clonotype is medium-sized within its sample. The chain couples TRBV7-2 to TRBJ2-3, with a possible D match to TRBD1 (5 bases). V lost 4 bases and J 5 bases, leaving 13 bases between the germline ends. Germline V gene lookup returns CDR1 SGHTA and CDR2 FQGNSA. The CDR3 extends over 14 amino acids. DNA of the CDR3: TGTGCCAGCAGCTCGACCAGGGTCGGAGATACGCAGTATTTT. Translated, it gives CASSSTRVGDTQYF.

This clonotype was seen a handful of times. The chain has TRBV5-1 and TRBJ2-3, with D possibly being TRBD1 or TRBD2 (5 bases each). V was pared by 1 base and J by 4 bases, with 16 bases between. The CDR3 has 16 amino acids. Germline CDR1 SGHRS, CDR2 YFSETQ. The CDR3 region is CASSLLGPRTADTQYF. Written as DNA, the CDR3 is TGCGCCAGCAGCTTGCTGGGACCACGAACCGCAGATACGCAGTATTTT. The whole variable domain, remainder taken from reference TRBV5-1 and TRBJ2-3, is KAGVTQTPRYLIKTRGQQVTLSCSPISGHRSVSWYQQTPGQGLQFLFEYFSETQRNKGNFPGRFSGRQFSNSRSEMNVSTLELGDSALYLCASSLLGPRTADTQYFGPGTRLTVL.

This clonotype came up a few times. The chain links TRBV7-9 to TRBJ1-5; D unresolved. The CDR3 contains 13 residues. V was shortened by 5 bases and J by 4 bases, with 9 bases between the two germline ends. From germline, CDR1 is SEHNR and CDR2 FQNEAQ (reference sequence). CDR3 coding DNA: TGTGCCAGCAGCGTCAGAGAGAATCAGCCCCAGCATTTT. Protein: CASSVRENQPQHF.

V gene TRBV5-6 combines with J gene TRBJ2-4, with TRBD1 matching over 8 bases. Trimming took 3 bases from V and 6 from J; bases not matched to a gene: 5. CDR3 size: 14 residues. Germline CDR1 reads SGHDT; CDR2 reads YYEEEE. Here the CDR3 reads CASSSSGGGNIQYF. The CDR3 DNA reads TGTGCCAGCAGCTCGTCAGGGGGCGGAAACATTCAGTACTTC.

The J gene is TRBJ2-1, the V gene TRBV7-3; 7 bases match TRBD2. V dropped 3 bases and J dropped 6; count of bases not matched to a gene: 8. This CDR3 has 15 amino acids. Germline CDR1 and CDR2: SGHTA and FQGTGA. The CDR3 loop reads CASSLGGTFANEQFF. The CDR3 DNA sequence: TGTGCCAGCAGCTTGGGGGGGACCTTCGCCAATGAGCAGTTCTTC.

The V call is TRBV7-9, the J call TRBJ2-1; D call uncertain. The CDR3 totals 12 residues. Germline V gene lookup returns CDR1 SEHNR and CDR2 FQNEAQ (reference sequence). V lost 5 bases and J lost 9, with 11 bases in between. The CDR3 DNA reads as TGTGCCAGCAGCAACAGCTATGGTGAGCAGTTCTTC. Translated, it gives CASSNSYGEQFF.

This chain joins TRBV20-1 and TRBJ1-2, with 7 bases that match TRBD1. CDR1 is DFQATT, CDR2 SNEGSKA, per germline (reference sequence). The V and J ends lost 4 bases and 3 bases, in that order; junction bases with no gene match: 11. The CDR3 consists of 15 residues. The CDR3 sequence is CSATLLGGADYGYTF. The CDR3, as DNA: TGCAGTGCTACATTGTTAGGGGGCGCCGACTATGGCTACACCTTC.